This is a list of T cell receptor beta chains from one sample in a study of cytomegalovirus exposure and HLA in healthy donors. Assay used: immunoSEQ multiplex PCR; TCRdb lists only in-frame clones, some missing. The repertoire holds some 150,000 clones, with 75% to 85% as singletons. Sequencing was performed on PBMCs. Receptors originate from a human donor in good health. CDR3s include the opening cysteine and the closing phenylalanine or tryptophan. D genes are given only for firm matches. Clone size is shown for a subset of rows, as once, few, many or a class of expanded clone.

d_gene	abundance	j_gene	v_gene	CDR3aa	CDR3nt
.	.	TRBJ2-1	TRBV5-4	CASSLADNEQFF	TGTGCCAGCAGCTTGGCAGACAATGAGCAGTTCTTC
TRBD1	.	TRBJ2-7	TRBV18	CASSPTGTGSYEQYF	TGTGCCAGCTCACCTACCGGGACAGGTTCCTACGAGCAGTACTTC
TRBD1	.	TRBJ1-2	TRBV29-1	CSADREDNYGYTF	TGCAGCGCGGACAGGGAAGATAACTATGGCTACACCTTC
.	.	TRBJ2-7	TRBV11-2	CASSSFRSAGEWSYEQYF	TGTGCCAGCAGCTCTTTCCGGTCCGCAGGGGAGTGGTCCTACGAGCAGTACTTC
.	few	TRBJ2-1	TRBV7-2	CASSSISGEQFF	TGTGCCAGCAGCTCCATCTCCGGTGAGCAGTTCTTC
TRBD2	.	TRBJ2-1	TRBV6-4	CASSELAGGPGNEQFF	TGTGCCAGCAGTGAACTAGCGGGAGGTCCAGGCAATGAGCAGTTCTTC
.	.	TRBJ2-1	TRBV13	CASLSGNNEQFF	TGTGCCAGCCTTAGCGGAAACAATGAGCAGTTCTTC
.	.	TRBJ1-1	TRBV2	CATRGAEAFF	TGTGCCACCCGCGGGGCTGAAGCTTTCTTT
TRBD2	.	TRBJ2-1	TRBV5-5	CATRLAGAYNEQFF	TGTGCCACCAGACTAGCGGGAGCCTACAATGAGCAGTTCTTC
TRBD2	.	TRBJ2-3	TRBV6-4	CASSAGLADTDTQYF	TGTGCCAGCAGCGCGGGACTAGCAGACACAGATACGCAGTATTTT
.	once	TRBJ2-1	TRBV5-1	CASSTGELDNEQFF	TGCGCCAGCAGCACGGGGGAGTTGGACAATGAGCAGTTCTTC
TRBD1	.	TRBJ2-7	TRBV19	CASSPSLWTGGQGEQYF	TGTGCCAGTAGTCCGAGCTTATGGACAGGCGGGCAAGGCGAGCAGTACTTC
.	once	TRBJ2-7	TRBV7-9	CASSLTQGSGYEQYF	TGTGCCAGCAGCTTAACCCAGGGTTCAGGCTACGAGCAGTACTTC
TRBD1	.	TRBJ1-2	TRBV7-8	CASSPRQGPNYGYTF	TGTGCCAGCAGCCCGAGACAGGGCCCCAACTATGGCTACACCTTC
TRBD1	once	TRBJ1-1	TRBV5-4	CASSPDRGAEAFF	TGTGCCAGCAGCCCCGACAGGGGCGCCGAAGCTTTCTTT
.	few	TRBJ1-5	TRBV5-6	CASSLAGGGPQHF	TGTGCCAGCAGCTTGGCTGGGGGAGGGCCCCAGCATTTT
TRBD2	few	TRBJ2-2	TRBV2	CASSDGLAGNTGELFF	TGTGCCAGCAGTGACGGTCTAGCGGGGAACACCGGGGAGCTGTTTTTT
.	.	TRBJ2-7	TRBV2	CASSEQITYEQYF	TGTGCCAGCAGTGAACAGATAACCTACGAGCAGTACTTC
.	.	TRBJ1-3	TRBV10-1	CASSESIRGRDSDGNTIYF	TGCGCCAGCAGTGAGTCGATTCGGGGCAGGGACTCCGACGGAAACACCATATATTTT
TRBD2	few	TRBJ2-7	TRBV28	CASINSGFYEQYF	TGTGCCAGCATAAATAGCGGGTTCTACGAGCAGTACTTC
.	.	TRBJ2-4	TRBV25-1	CASSESQTIAKNIQYF	TGTGCCAGCAGTGAAAGTCAGACTATAGCCAAAAACATTCAGTACTTC
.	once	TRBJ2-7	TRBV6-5	CASSYSSGVGTYEQYF	TGTGCCAGCAGTTACTCGTCCGGGGTGGGTACCTACGAGCAGTACTTC
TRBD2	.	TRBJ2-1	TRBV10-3	CAISGPVYGGGDNEQFF	TGTGCCATCAGTGGACCCGTGTATGGCGGGGGGGACAATGAGCAGTTCTTC
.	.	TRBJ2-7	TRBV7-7	CASSPGVGGYYEQYF	TGTGCCAGCAGCCCCGGGGTCGGCGGGTACTACGAGCAGTACTTC
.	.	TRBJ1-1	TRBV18	CASSPVGDTEAFF	TGTGCCAGCTCACCGGTCGGGGACACTGAAGCTTTCTTT
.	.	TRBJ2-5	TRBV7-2	CASTFGEEETQYF	TGTGCCAGCACCTTCGGGGAGGAGGAGACCCAGTACTTC
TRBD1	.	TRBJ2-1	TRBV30	CAWMTGEQFF	TGTGCCTGGATGACAGGGGAGCAGTTCTTC
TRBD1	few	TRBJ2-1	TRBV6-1	CASSEALGDRQYNEQFF	TGTGCCAGCAGTGAAGCGCTCGGGGACAGACAATACAATGAGCAGTTCTTC
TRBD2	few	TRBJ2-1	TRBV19	CASSSLLGTSGSWNEQFF	TGTGCCAGTAGTTCCCTACTAGGGACTAGCGGGAGCTGGAATGAGCAGTTCTTC
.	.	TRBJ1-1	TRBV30	CAWRLGRENTEAFF	TGTGCCTGGAGGCTAGGACGGGAGAACACTGAAGCTTTCTTT
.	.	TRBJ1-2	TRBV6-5	CASSTNRQPDGYTF	TGTGCCAGCAGTACGAACCGACAGCCCGATGGCTACACCTTC
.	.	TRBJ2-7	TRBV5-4	CASSLRLDYEQYF	TGTGCCAGCAGCCTAAGACTGGACTACGAGCAGTACTTC
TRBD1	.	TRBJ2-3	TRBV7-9	CASSLAEVQGLGADTQYF	TGTGCCAGCAGCTTAGCGGAGGTACAGGGGTTGGGTGCAGATACGCAGTATTTT
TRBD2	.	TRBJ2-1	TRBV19	CASRRLAGPYNEQFF	TGTGCCAGTAGGCGACTAGCGGGTCCCTACAATGAGCAGTTCTTC
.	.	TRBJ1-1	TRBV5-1	CASSFLPIDLGDNTEAFF	TGCGCCAGCAGCTTCCTACCAATAGATCTAGGAGATAACACTGAAGCTTTCTTT
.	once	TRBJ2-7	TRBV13	CASSNDDSSYEQYF	TGTGCCAGCAGCAACGACGACAGCTCCTACGAGCAGTACTTC
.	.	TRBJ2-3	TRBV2	CASSVRRQTDTQYF	TGTGCCAGCAGTGTGCGGAGGCAGACAGATACGCAGTATTTT
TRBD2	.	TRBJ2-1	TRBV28	CASSTLAGGSGEQFF	TGTGCCAGCAGTACTTTAGCGGGAGGTTCGGGTGAGCAGTTCTTC
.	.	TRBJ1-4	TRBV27	CASRALGTRFLPNEKLFF	TGTGCCAGCAGGGCACTGGGCACTCGCTTCTTACCTAATGAAAAACTGTTTTTT
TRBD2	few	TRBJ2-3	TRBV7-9	CASSPPGGYTQYF	TGTGCCAGCAGCCCCCCGGGAGGATATACGCAGTATTTT
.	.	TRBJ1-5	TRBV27	CASSALAPNQPQHF	TGTGCCAGCAGTGCCTTGGCCCCTAATCAGCCCCAGCATTTT
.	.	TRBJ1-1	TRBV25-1	CASSSAAANEAFF	TGTGCCAGCAGTTCGGCGGCGGCGAATGAAGCTTTCTTT
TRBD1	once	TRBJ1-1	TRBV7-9	CATGQGSVRDTEAFF	TGTGCTACGGGACAGGGCTCTGTGAGGGATACTGAAGCTTTCTTT